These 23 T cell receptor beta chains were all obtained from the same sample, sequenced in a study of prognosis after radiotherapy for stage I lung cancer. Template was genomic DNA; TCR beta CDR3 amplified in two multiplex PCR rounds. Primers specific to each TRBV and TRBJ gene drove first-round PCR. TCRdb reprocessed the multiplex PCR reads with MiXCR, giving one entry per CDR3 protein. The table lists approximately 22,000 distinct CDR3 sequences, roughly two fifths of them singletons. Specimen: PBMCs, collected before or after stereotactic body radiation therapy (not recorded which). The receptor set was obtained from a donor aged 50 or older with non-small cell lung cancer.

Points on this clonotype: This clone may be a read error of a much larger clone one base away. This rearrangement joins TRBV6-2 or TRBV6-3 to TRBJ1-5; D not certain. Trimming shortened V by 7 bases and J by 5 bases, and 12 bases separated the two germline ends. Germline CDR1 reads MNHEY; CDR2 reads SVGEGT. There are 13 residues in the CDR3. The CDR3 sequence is CASKRFGDQPQHF. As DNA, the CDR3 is TGTGCCAGCAAACGTTTTGGTGATCAGCCCCAGCATTTT.

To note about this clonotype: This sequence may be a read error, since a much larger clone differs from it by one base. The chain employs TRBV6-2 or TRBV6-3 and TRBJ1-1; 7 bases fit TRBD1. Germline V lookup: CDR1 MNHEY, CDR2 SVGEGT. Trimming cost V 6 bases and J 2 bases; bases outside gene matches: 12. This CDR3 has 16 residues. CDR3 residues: CASSSRGTDFNTEAFF. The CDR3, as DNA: TGTGCCAGCAGCAGTAGGGGGACAGATTTTAACACTGAAGCTTTCTTT.

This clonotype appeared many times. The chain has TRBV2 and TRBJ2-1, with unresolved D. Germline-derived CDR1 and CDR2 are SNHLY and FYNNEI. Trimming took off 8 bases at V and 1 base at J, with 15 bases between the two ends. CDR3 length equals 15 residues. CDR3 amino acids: CASRFPLGSYNEQFF. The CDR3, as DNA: TGTGCCAGCCGTTTTCCCCTCGGGTCCTACAATGAGCAGTTCTTC.

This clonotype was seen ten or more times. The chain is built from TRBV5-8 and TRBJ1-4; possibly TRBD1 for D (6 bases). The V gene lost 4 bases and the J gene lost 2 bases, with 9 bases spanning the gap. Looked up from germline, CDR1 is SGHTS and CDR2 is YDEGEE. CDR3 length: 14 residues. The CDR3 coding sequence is TGTGCCAGCAGCCAGGGGTGGACTAATGAAAAACTGTTTTTT. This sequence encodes CASSQGWTNEKLFF.

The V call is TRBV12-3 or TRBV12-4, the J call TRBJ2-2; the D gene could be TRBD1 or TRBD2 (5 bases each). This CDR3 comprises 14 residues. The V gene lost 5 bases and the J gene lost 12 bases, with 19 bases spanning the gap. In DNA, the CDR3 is TGTGCCAGCAGTCCCGGGACGTTTACCGTGAAGCTGTTTTTT. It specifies CASSPGTFTVKLFF.

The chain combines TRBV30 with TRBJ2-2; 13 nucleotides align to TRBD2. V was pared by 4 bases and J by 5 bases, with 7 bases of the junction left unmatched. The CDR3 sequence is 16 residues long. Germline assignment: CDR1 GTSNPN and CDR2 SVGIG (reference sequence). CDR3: CAWNRGLAGRTGELFF. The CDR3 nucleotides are TGTGCCTGGAATAGGGGACTAGCGGGACGAACCGGGGAGCTGTTTTTT.

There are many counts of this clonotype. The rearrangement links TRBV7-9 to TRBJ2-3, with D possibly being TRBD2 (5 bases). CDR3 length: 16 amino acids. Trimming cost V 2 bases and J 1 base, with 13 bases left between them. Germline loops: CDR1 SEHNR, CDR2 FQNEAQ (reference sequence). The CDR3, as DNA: TGTGCCAGCAGCTTAAAACTAGTCATAGGCACAGATACGCAGTATTTT. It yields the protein CASSLKLVIGTDTQYF.

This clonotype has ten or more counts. CDR3 loop: CASSGAGGPVYEQFF. In nucleotides, the CDR3 is TGTGCCAGCAGTGGAGCGGGAGGGCCCGTCTATGAGCAGTTCTTC. The chain has TRBV28 and TRBJ2-1; 10 nucleotides match TRBD2. Germline CDR1 reads MDHEN; CDR2 reads SYDVKM. The ends lost 5 bases at V and 8 bases at J; junction bases unmatched: 9. The CDR3 contains 15 residues.

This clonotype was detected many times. The CDR3 reads CASSAQPGASGNSYEQYF. In DNA form, the CDR3 reads TGTGCCAGCAGCGCTCAGCCTGGAGCTAGCGGGAACTCCTACGAGCAGTACTTC. V usage is TRBV11-3 and J usage is TRBJ2-7, with 9 bases aligning to TRBD2. The CDR3 runs to 18 residues. The V gene end was trimmed by 5 bases and the J gene end by 0 bases; junction bases not matched to a gene: 14. Germline values: CDR1 SGHNT, CDR2 YENEEA.

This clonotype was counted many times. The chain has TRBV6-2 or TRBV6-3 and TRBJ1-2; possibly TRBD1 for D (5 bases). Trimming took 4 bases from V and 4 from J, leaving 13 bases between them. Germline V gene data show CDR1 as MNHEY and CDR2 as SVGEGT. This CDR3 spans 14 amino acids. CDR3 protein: CASSSAGPTYGYTF. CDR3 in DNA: TGTGCCAGCAGTTCCGCGGGGCCTACCTATGGCTACACCTTC.

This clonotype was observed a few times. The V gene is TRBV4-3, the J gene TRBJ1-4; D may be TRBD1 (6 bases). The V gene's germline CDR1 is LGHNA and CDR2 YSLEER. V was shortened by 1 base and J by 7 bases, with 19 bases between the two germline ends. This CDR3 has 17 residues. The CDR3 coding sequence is TGCGCCAGCAGCCAAGGAGTAGCAGGGGAGTTGGGTGAAAAACTGTTTTTT. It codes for CASSQGVAGELGEKLFF.

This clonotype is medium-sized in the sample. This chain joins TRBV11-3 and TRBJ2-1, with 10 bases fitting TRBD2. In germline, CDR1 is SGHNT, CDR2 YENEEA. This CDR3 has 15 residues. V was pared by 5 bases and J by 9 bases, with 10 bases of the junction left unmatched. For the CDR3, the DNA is TGTGCCAGCAGCCGAAAGCGGGGGGGTTGGGGTGAGCAGTTCTTC. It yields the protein CASSRKRGGWGEQFF.

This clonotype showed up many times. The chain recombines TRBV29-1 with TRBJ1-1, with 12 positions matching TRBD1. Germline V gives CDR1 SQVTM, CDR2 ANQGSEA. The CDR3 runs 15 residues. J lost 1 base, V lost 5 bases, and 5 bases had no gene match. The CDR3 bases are TGCAGCGTTCCGGGGACAGGGGGCGGGAACACTGAAGCTTTCTTT. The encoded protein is CSVPGTGGGNTEAFF. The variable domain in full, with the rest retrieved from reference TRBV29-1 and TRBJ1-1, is SAVISQKPSRDICQRGTSLTIQCQVDSQVTMMFWYRQQPGQSLTLIATANQGSEATYESGFVIDKFPISRPNLTFSTLTVSNMSPEDSSIYLCSVPGTGGGNTEAFFGQGTRLTVV.

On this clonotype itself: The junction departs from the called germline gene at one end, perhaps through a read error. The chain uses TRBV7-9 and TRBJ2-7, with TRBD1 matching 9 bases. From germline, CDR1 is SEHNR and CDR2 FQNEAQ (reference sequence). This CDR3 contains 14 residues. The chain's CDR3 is CASIVGQGSYEQYF. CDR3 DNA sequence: TGTGCCAGCATCGTGGGACAGGGATCCTATGAGCAGTACTTC.

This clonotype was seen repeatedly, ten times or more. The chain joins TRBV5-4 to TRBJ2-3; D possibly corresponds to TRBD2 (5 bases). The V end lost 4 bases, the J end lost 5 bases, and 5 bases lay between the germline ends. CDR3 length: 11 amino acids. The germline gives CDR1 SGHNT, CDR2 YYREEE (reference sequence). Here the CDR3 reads CASSRGDTQYF. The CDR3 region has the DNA TGTGCCAGCAGCCGGGGAGATACGCAGTATTTT.

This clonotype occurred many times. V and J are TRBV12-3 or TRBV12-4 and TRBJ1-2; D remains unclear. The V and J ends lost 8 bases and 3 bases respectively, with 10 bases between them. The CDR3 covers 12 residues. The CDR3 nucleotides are TGTGCCAGCCTCGGCACCGACTATGGCTACACCTTC. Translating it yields CASLGTDYGYTF.

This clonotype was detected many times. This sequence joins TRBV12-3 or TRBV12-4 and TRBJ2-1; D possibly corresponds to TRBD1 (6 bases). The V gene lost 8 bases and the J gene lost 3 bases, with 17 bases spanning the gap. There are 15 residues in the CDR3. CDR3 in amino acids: CASRPGQKFYNEQFF. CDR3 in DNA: TGTGCCAGCCGACCGGGACAAAAATTCTACAATGAGCAGTTCTTC.

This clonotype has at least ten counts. CDR3 DNA: TGTGCCAGCAGCTTAGGACTTTCGACAGATACGCAGTATTTT. It codes for CASSLGLSTDTQYF. The V gene is TRBV11-2, the J gene TRBJ2-3; D not certain. Trimming removed 1 base at V and 3 bases at J, with 8 bases between. This CDR3 spans 14 amino acids. From germline, CDR1 is SGHAT and CDR2 FQNNGV.

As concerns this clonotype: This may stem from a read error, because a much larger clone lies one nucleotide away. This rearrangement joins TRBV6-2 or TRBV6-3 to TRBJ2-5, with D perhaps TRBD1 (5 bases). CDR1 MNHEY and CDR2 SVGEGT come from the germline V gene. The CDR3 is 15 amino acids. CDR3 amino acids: CASRRTIGPEETKYF. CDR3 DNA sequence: TGTGCCAGCAGGAGGACAATTGGACCAGAAGAGACCAAGTACTTC.

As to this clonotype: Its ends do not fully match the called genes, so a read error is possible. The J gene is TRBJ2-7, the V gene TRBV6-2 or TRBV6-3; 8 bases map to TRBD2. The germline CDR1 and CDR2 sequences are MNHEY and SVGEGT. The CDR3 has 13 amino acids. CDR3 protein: CAISYGRAGEQYF. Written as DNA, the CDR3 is TGTGCCATCAGTTACGGGAGGGCCGGCGAGCAGTACTTC.

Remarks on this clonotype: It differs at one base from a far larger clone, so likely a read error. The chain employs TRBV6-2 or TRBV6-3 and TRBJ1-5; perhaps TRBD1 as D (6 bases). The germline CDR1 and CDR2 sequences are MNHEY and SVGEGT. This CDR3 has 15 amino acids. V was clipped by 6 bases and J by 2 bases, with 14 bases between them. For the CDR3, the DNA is TGTGCCAGCAGAGCAGGGGAGGTCGGCAATCAGCCCCAGCATTTT. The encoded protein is CASRAGEVGNQPQHF.

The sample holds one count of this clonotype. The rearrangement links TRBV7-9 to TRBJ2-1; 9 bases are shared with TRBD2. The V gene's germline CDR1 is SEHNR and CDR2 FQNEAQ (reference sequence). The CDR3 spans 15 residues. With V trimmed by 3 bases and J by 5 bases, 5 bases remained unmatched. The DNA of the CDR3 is TGTGCCAGCAGCTTGGCGGGAGGGCCGAACAATGAGCAGTTCTTC. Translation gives CASSLAGGPNNEQFF. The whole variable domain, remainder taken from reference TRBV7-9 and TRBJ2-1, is DTGVSQNPRHKITKRGQNVTFRCDPISEHNRLYWYRQTLGQGPEFLTYFQNEAQLEKSRLLSDRFSAERPKGSFSTLEIQRTEQGDSAMYLCASSLAGGPNNEQFFGPGTRLTVL.

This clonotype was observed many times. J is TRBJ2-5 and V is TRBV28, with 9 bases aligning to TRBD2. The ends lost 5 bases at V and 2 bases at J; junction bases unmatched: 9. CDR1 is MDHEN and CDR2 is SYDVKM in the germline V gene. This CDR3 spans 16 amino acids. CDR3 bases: TGTGCCAGCAGTCTCGAGGCTCTAGCGGGACAAGAGACCCAGTACTTC. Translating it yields CASSLEALAGQETQYF.